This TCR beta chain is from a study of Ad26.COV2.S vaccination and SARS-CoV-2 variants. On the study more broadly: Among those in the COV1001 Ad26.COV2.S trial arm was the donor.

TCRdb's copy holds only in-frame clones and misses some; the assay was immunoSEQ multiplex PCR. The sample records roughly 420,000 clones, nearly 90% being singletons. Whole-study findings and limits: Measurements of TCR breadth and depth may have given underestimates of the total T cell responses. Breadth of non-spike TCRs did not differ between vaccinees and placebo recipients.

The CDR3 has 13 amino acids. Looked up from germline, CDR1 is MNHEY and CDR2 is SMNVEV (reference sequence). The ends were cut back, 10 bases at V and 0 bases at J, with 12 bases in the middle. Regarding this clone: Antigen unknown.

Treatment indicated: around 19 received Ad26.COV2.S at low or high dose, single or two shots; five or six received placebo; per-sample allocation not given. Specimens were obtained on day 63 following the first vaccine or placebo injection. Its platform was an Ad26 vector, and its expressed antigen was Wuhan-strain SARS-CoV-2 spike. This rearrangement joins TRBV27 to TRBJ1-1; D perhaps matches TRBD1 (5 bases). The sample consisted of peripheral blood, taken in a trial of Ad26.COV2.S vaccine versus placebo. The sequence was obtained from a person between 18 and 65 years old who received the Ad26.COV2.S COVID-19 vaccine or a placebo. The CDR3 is CATGQGMNTEAFF. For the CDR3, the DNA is TGTGCCACTGGCCAGGGAATGAACACTGAAGCTTTCTTT.